The present T cell receptor (beta chain) was sequenced within a study of blood T cell repertoires in COVID-19. The overall study: The United States, Italy and Spain were the sources of the acute and convalescent COVID-19 samples. In each case, the material was cDNA or gDNA derived from T cells, B-cell-depleted T cells, or PBMCs.

The CDR3 runs 15 residues. The germline V gene has CDR1 MGHRA and CDR2 YSYEKL. J was trimmed by 4 bases and V by 5 bases; bases with no gene match: 9. Enrolment of Seattle patients took place during active infection, and they were followed longitudinally. Original data processing: Nucleated cell counts were estimated from reference gene primer amplification. Repertoires were generated with immunoSEQ multiplex PCR, while TCRdb's copy carries only in-frame clones and drops some. V, J and clone size are taken as reported in that table, and D and trimming were inferred from the DNA itself. The sample yields some 150,000 clones, roughly 77% seen once.

The sequenced material came from peripheral blood. The TCR originated in a woman in her 70s with COVID-19, enrolled during active disease. J is TRBJ2-7 and V is TRBV4-1, with TRBD1 matching 9 bases. CDR3 nucleotides: TGCGCCAGCAGCTACGGAACAGGGGGCGCGTACGAGCAGTACTTC. Its protein product is CASSYGTGGAYEQYF.